This passage covers 27 T cell receptor beta chains from one sample sequenced in a study of blood T cell repertoires in COVID-19. Produced via immunoSEQ multiplex PCR; TCRdb's table is partial and in-frame only. This sample has about 60,000 clones, with approximately 86% found just once. Source material: peripheral blood. The receptors originated from a man aged 55-75 years with acute or convalescent COVID-19.

This chain connects TRBV6-5 to TRBJ1-4, with 8 nucleotides matching TRBD1. V shed 6 bases, J shed 9 bases, and the junction held 9 bases outside the gene matches. CDR3 size: 14 residues. Per the germline V gene, CDR1 is MNHEY and CDR2 is SVGAGI. The CDR3 sequence: CASRMDRVLQKLFF. CDR3 sequence (DNA): TGTGCCAGCAGAATGGACAGGGTACTGCAAAAACTGTTTTTT.

This clone occurred a few times. V is TRBV27 and J is TRBJ2-7; D not resolved. This CDR3 region has 13 residues. CDR1 is MNHEY, CDR2 SMNVEV, per germline (reference sequence). CDR3 residues: CAVFAAATYEQYF. The CDR3 DNA reads as TGTGCTGTTTTTGCGGCCGCAACCTACGAGCAGTACTTC.

The chain couples TRBV10-1 to TRBJ2-1; 11 nucleotides align to TRBD2. J lost 8 bases, V lost 5 bases, and 8 bases had no gene match. From germline, CDR1 is WNHNN and CDR2 SYGVQD (reference sequence). The CDR3 sequence is 15 residues long. CDR3 amino acids: CASSLAGGGRDEQFF. The DNA of the CDR3 is TGCGCCAGCAGTTTAGCGGGGGGGGGACGGGATGAGCAGTTCTTC.

The J gene is TRBJ2-1, the V gene TRBV18; TRBD2 agrees at 9 bases. CDR1 is KGHSH, CDR2 LQKENI, per germline. The CDR3 length is 14 residues. V lost 1 base, J lost 5 bases, and 0 bases stayed unmatched. CDR3 loop: CASSPLAGDNEQFF. The CDR3 DNA is TGTGCCAGCTCACCACTAGCGGGGGACAATGAGCAGTTCTTC.

This clone was counted between two and nine times. An end of the junction differs from the germline gene, which may be a read error. V usage is TRBV13 and J usage is TRBJ1-1; TRBD1 matches at 8 bases. Germline CDR1 and CDR2: PRHDT and FYEKMQ (reference sequence). This CDR3 is built from 15 residues. As DNA, the CDR3 is TGTGCCAGCAGCGTAGGACAGGGTGCGAACACTGAAGCTTTCTTT. It codes for CASSVGQGANTEAFF.

This chain links TRBV24-1 with TRBJ2-3; TRBD2 might be the D (6 bases). V lost 8 bases and J 2 bases, leaving 13 bases between the germline ends. The CDR3 is made up of 14 amino acids. Germline V gene sequence: CDR1 KGHDR, CDR2 SFDVKD. The chain's CDR3 is CATMETGDTDTQYF. In DNA form, the CDR3 reads TGTGCCACCATGGAAACGGGGGACACAGATACGCAGTATTTT.

This rearrangement joins TRBV4-2 to TRBJ2-1; D is unresolved. Trimming removed 0 bases from V and 11 bases from J, with 14 bases in between. This CDR3 has 14 amino acids. CDR1 is LGHNA and CDR2 is YNFKEQ in the germline V gene. The CDR3 DNA reads TGTGCCAGCAGCCAAGATCTCTTTTGGGCTCAGCAGTTCTTC. This gives the protein CASSQDLFWAQQFF.

In its sample, this clone was seen once. This chain uses TRBV19 with TRBJ1-5; D is ambiguous. Trimming shortened V by 3 bases and J by 5 bases, and 14 bases separated the two germline ends. Germline CDR1 LNHDA, CDR2 SQIVND (reference sequence). This CDR3 is 15 amino acids long. CDR3 residues: CASSMGPGRDQPQHF. The CDR3 nucleotides read TGTGCCAGTAGTATGGGCCCTGGGCGGGATCAGCCCCAGCATTTT. Using reference TRBV19 and TRBJ1-5 for the parts outside the CDR3, the full variable domain is DGGITQSPKYLFRKEGQNVTLSCEQNLNHDAMYWYRQDPGQGLRLIYYSQIVNDFQKGDIAEGYSVSREKKESFPLTVTSAQKNPTAFYLCASSMGPGRDQPQHFGDGTRLSIL.

V usage is TRBV4-3 and J usage is TRBJ1-4; 12 nucleotides line up with TRBD1. The CDR3 has 19 amino acids. CDR1 and CDR2 (germline): LGHNA, YSLEER. Trimming cost V 0 bases and J 4 bases; bases outside gene matches: 9. CDR3 sequence (DNA): TGCGCCAGCAGCCAAGAACCGGGGGACAGGGGGCGCTTTAATGAAAAACTGTTTTTT. Encoded protein: CASSQEPGDRGRFNEKLFF.

V and J are TRBV7-2 and TRBJ2-5; D is unresolved. Germline values: CDR1 SGHTA, CDR2 FQGNSA. The CDR3 spans 13 residues. V was pared by 4 bases and J by 0 bases, with 6 bases between. Written as DNA, the CDR3 is TGTGCCAGCAGCTCCAGATACCAAGAGACCCAGTACTTC. This codes for CASSSRYQETQYF.

V is TRBV21-1 and J is TRBJ1-3; TRBD1, the table's D call, was not compared with the DNA. TRBV21-1 is shown as a pseudogene. This CDR3 spans 15 amino acids. CDR3 region: CASSKGDRGRNTIYF. CDR3 sequence (DNA): TGTGCCAGCAGCAAGGGGGACAGGGGGCGAAACACCATATATTTT.

The chain carries TRBV5-6 and TRBJ2-5; the match to TRBD2 covers 11 bases. V lost 7 bases, J lost 0 bases, and 5 bases stayed unmatched. The germline V gene has CDR1 SGHDT and CDR2 YYEEEE. This CDR3 has 15 amino acids. CDR3 sequence (DNA): TGTGCCAGCGCGAGACTAGCGGGGTACCAAGAGACCCAGTACTTC. Translated: CASARLAGYQETQYF.

The rearrangement joins TRBV5-1 to TRBJ1-1, with TRBD1 identical over 11 bases. V was pared by 2 bases and J by 2 bases, with 11 bases of the junction left unmatched. CDR1 is SGHRS and CDR2 is YFSETQ in the germline V gene. This CDR3 has 18 amino acids. CDR3 region: CASSLSSGQGAQNTEAFF. The CDR3 DNA reads TGCGCCAGCAGCTTAAGTAGTGGACAGGGGGCCCAAAACACTGAAGCTTTCTTT.

The chain recombines TRBV7-9 with TRBJ1-5; 7 nucleotides match TRBD1. This CDR3 spans 15 amino acids. From germline, CDR1 is SEHNR and CDR2 FQNEAQ (reference sequence). Germline trimming cut 4 bases from V and 7 bases from J; bases unmatched to any gene: 10. CDR3 sequence (DNA): TGTGCCAGCAGCTCCGGGACAGACGGTTACCAGCCCCAGCATTTT. Translated: CASSSGTDGYQPQHF. The whole variable domain, remainder taken from reference TRBV7-9 and TRBJ1-5, is DTGVSQNPRHKITKRGQNVTFRCDPISEHNRLYWYRQTLGQGPEFLTYFQNEAQLEKSRLLSDRFSAERPKGSFSTLEIQRTEQGDSAMYLCASSSGTDGYQPQHFGDGTRLSIL.

V and J are TRBV2 and TRBJ1-2; D is unresolved. Germline V lookup: CDR1 SNHLY, CDR2 FYNNEI. V was shortened by 2 bases and J by 5 bases, with 6 bases between the two germline ends. The CDR3 is made up of 12 amino acids. The CDR3 DNA reads as TGTGCCAGCAGTGAATTACGGTATGGCTACACCTTC. Amino acid sequence: CASSELRYGYTF.

The V gene is TRBV2, the J gene TRBJ2-1; TRBD2 aligns across 7 bases. Germline V CDR1 and CDR2: SNHLY, FYNNEI. The CDR3 loop spans 18 amino acids. The V and J ends lost 1 base and 0 bases, in that order; junction bases with no gene match: 9. The CDR3 loop reads CASSEEFGGGSSYNEQFF. The CDR3 bases are TGTGCCAGCAGTGAAGAATTTGGGGGGGGAAGCTCCTACAATGAGCAGTTCTTC.

The rearrangement links TRBV4-3 to TRBJ2-2; tentative D call: TRBD1 (7 bases). Germline V gene lookup returns CDR1 LGHNA and CDR2 YSLEER. The CDR3 is 14 residues long. V dropped 0 bases and J dropped 6 bases, with 8 bases sitting between them. The CDR3 nucleotides read TGCGCCAGCAGCCAAGACAGGGGGGCCGGGGAGCTGTTTTTT. Protein sequence: CASSQDRGAGELFF.

The chain employs TRBV7-8 and TRBJ1-3; D is perhaps TRBD1 (6 bases). In germline, CDR1 is SGHVS, CDR2 FQNEAQ. Trimming took 1 base from V and 1 from J, leaving 8 bases between them. The CDR3 runs 15 residues. CDR3 amino acids: CASSLVQGSGNTIYF. The CDR3 DNA is TGTGCCAGCAGCTTAGTGCAGGGGTCTGGAAACACCATATATTTT.

This clone has a single count. V is TRBV4-1 and J is TRBJ2-1; D ambiguous. The CDR3 loop spans 12 amino acids. Per the germline V gene, CDR1 is MGHRA and CDR2 is YSYEKL. V was clipped by 5 bases and J by 4 bases, with 6 bases between them. The CDR3 sequence is CASSSPYNEQFF. CDR3 DNA sequence: TGCGCCAGCAGCAGCCCGTACAATGAGCAGTTCTTC.

The CDR3 DNA follows: TGTGCCAGCAGCCACCTTAGAGGCAAGAGCTCCTACGAGCAGTACTTC. It is translated as CASSHLRGKSSYEQYF. The chain employs TRBV11-2 and TRBJ2-7; D uncertain. Trimming removed 5 bases at V and 0 bases at J, with 17 bases between. Per the germline V gene, CDR1 is SGHAT and CDR2 is FQNNGV. This CDR3 contains 16 residues.

V usage is TRBV3-1 (or the pseudogene TRBV3-2) and J usage is TRBJ2-1; 12 bases align to TRBD2. Per germline, CDR1 LGHDT and CDR2 YNNKEL (reference sequence). The CDR3 covers 16 residues. The ends lost 4 bases at V and 4 bases at J; junction bases unmatched: 5. CDR3 sequence reads: CASSPASGGAYNEQFF. CDR3 in DNA: TGTGCCAGCAGCCCCGCTAGCGGGGGGGCATACAATGAGCAGTTCTTC.

The chain employs TRBV2 and TRBJ1-5, with 9 bases identical to TRBD1. CDR1 is SNHLY and CDR2 is FYNNEI in the germline V gene. V lost 7 bases, J lost 5 bases, and 6 bases stayed unmatched. This CDR3 spans 14 amino acids. DNA of the CDR3: TGTGCCAGCACCGGGACAGGGCATGATCAGCCCCAGCATTTT. Translating it yields CASTGTGHDQPQHF. Filled out from reference TRBV2 and TRBJ1-5, the complete variable domain reads EPEVTQTPSHQVTQMGQEVILRCVPISNHLYFYWYRQILGQKVEFLVSFYNNEISEKSEIFDDQFSVERPDGSNFTLKIRSTKLEDSAMYFCASTGTGHDQPQHFGDGTRLSIL.

This rearrangement joins TRBV6-5 to TRBJ1-2; a weak D match, TRBD1 (6 bases). The CDR3 extends over 14 amino acids. Per the germline V gene, CDR1 is MNHEY and CDR2 is SVGAGI. V shed 2 bases and J shed 2 bases, with 9 bases lying between them. CDR3 amino acids: CASSYTDRNYGYTF. The CDR3 bases are TGTGCCAGCAGTTACACGGACAGAAACTATGGCTACACCTTC.

V usage is TRBV19 and J usage is TRBJ2-1; 9 bases agree with TRBD1. Germline CDR1 LNHDA, CDR2 SQIVND (reference sequence). V was clipped by 9 bases and J by 3 bases; unmatched bases: 9. CDR3 length: 15 amino acids. This CDR3 is CASLGGTGYYNEQFF. The CDR3 DNA reads TGTGCCAGCCTCGGCGGGACAGGGTACTACAATGAGCAGTTCTTC.

The chain combines TRBV5-1 with TRBJ1-1, with D possibly matching TRBD1 (6 bases). With 2 bases removed from V and 1 base from J, the gap between germline ends came to 9 bases. The length of the CDR3 is 14 residues. CDR1 and CDR2 (germline): SGHRS, YFSETQ. The CDR3 DNA is TGCGCCAGCAGCTTAGGGACAACGAACACTGAAGCTTTCTTT. Translation gives CASSLGTTNTEAFF.

V is TRBV7-2 and J is TRBJ2-7; D is possibly TRBD2 (7 bases). V lost 2 bases and J 7 bases, leaving 12 bases between the germline ends. CDR1 SGHTA and CDR2 FQGNSA come from the germline V gene. The CDR3 runs to 13 residues. CDR3 in DNA: TGTGCCAGCAGCTTAAAAGGGGGGGGTGAGCAGTACGTC. Its translation: CASSLKGGGEQYV.

This chain connects TRBV21-1 to TRBJ1-1. TRBV21-1 counts as a pseudogene. This CDR3 has 13 residues. The CDR3 DNA is TGTGCCAGTCCGAGGCCCCTTCGAGACGAAGCTTTCTTT. Protein sequence: CASPRPLRDEAFF.